This T cell receptor beta chain was documented in a study of T cells in tumors after PD-1 blockade. This clone appeared a few times. V was cut by 5 bases and J by 5 bases, with 8 bases left in between. This CDR3 has 12 amino acids. The V gene's germline CDR1 is SGHNT and CDR2 YENEEA. Generated by immunoSEQ multiplex PCR, the TCRdb table keeps only in-frame clones and is missing some. The top ten hold 38% of the sample, which has over 30,000 clones, around 80% seen once. This clonotype was obtained from a human donor with basal cell carcinoma. The rearrangement uses TRBV11-3 and TRBJ2-3; no firm D call. The material was PBMCs, obtained before anti-PD-1 treatment. The DNA for the CDR3 is TGTGCCAGCAGCGTTATAGAAGATACGCAGTATTTT. It translates to CASSVIEDTQYF.